The 4 T cell receptor beta chains below were found in one sample sequenced in a study of T-cell reconstitution after alpha-beta-depleted transplantation in children. Unique molecular identifiers were used to barcode this TCRbeta library. TCRdb itself ran the PCR reads through MiXCR, one entry per CDR3 protein. The sample contains some 300,000 distinct CDR3 sequences, about 9.4% of which appear only once. The sample in question was PBMCs from the stem cell graft donor, obtained from the stem cell graft. These receptors all come from a human donor who donated a stem cell graft to a child with acute lymphoblastic leukemia.

In its sample, this clonotype was seen a few times. This chain joins TRBV7-2 and TRBJ2-2; the match to TRBD1 covers 7 bases. This CDR3 comprises 16 residues. Unmatched junction bases numbered 9, after V lost 5 bases and J lost 3 bases. In germline, CDR1 is SGHTA, CDR2 FQGNSA. The CDR3 here is CASSPEGQIHTGELFF. CDR3 DNA: TGTGCCAGCAGCCCAGAGGGACAGATTCACACCGGGGAGCTGTTTTTT.

At least ten counts were recorded for this clonotype. The rearrangement uses TRBV6-2 or TRBV6-3 and TRBJ2-1; 8 bases match TRBD2. The trim removed 6 bases at V and 6 bases at J, leaving 7 bases unmatched. Germline V gene sequence: CDR1 MNHEY, CDR2 SVGEGT. The CDR3 totals 14 residues. The CDR3 region is CASRAGGPSNEQFF. CDR3 DNA sequence: TGTGCCAGCAGGGCGGGAGGCCCTAGCAATGAGCAGTTCTTC.

This chain uses TRBV12-3 or TRBV12-4 with TRBJ1-5; possibly TRBD1 for D (6 bases). The CDR3 covers 13 residues. Trimming took 3 bases from V and 7 from J, leaving 10 bases between them. The CDR3 spells CASSLHRDQPQHF. The CDR3 DNA sequence: TGTGCCAGCAGTTTGCACAGGGACCAGCCCCAGCATTTT.

This clonotype was seen ten or more times. The chain uses TRBV28 and TRBJ2-7; D uncertain. Germline V gene data show CDR1 as MDHEN and CDR2 as SYDVKM. Trimming removed 6 bases at V and 4 bases at J, with 10 bases between. This CDR3 has 12 residues. The CDR3 DNA follows: TGTGCCAGCAGCACAGTCGGATACGAGCAGTACTTC. Translation: CASSTVGYEQYF.